The rows below give T cell receptor beta chains drawn from one sample of a study of cytomegalovirus exposure and HLA in healthy donors. This table comes from immunoSEQ multiplex PCR, and its TCRdb copy is limited to in-frame clones, with some not included. The sample holds about 170,000 clones, around 85% seen once. The sample consisted of PBMCs. The receptors shown here come from a male donor in good health and CMV-seronegative. Both conserved end residues are part of each CDR3. The order of the fields is J gene, D gene, clone size, V gene, CDR3 DNA, CDR3 protein. A D gene is named only where the DNA matches it firmly. Size values are once, few and many counts, or a class for expanded clones, and some rows have none.

J: TRBJ2-1
D: TRBD2
size: -
V: TRBV9
DNA: TGTGCCAGCAGCGTAGCCCTAACTAGCGGGGGTTCCAATGAGCAGTTCTTC
CDR3: CASSVALTSGGSNEQFF

J: TRBJ1-3
D: -
size: -
V: TRBV7-9
DNA: TGTGCCAGCAGCACGACCGGAGGTGGAAACACCATATATTTT
CDR3: CASSTTGGGNTIYF

J: TRBJ1-2
D: -
size: -
V: TRBV5-4
DNA: TGTGCCAGCAGCTTGGAAACGGGAGGTGGCTACACCTTC
CDR3: CASSLETGGGYTF

J: TRBJ1-1
D: TRBD1
size: -
V: TRBV27
DNA: TGTGCCAGCAGCCCCGACAGGGCGCCCCTGTCTGGTGAAGCTTTCTTT
CDR3: CASSPDRAPLSGEAFF

J: TRBJ1-2
D: -
size: few
V: TRBV20-1
DNA: TGCAGTGCTAGCAGCTATGGCTACACCTTC
CDR3: CSASSYGYTF

J: TRBJ2-7
D: TRBD1
size: few
V: TRBV6-5
DNA: TGTGCCAGCAGTCTGGGGACAGGGGTCTCGGGGGAGCAGTACTTC
CDR3: CASSLGTGVSGEQYF

J: TRBJ2-1
D: TRBD1
size: -
V: TRBV6-7
DNA: TGTGCCAGCAGTTCCCAAACGGGACAGGGCTACAATGAGCAGTTCTTC
CDR3: CASSSQTGQGYNEQFF

J: TRBJ1-1
D: -
size: -
V: TRBV29-1
DNA: TGCAGCGTTGAACGGGGGGCCGGGGCTTTCTTT
CDR3: CSVERGAGAFF

J: TRBJ1-6
D: -
size: -
V: TRBV7-9
DNA: TGTGCCAGCAGCTGGGCGGAGGATTCACCCCTCCACTTT
CDR3: CASSWAEDSPLHF

J: TRBJ1-2
D: TRBD1
size: -
V: TRBV5-4
DNA: TGTGCCAGCAGCTTGGGGGACAGGGGATTCTATGGCTACACCTTC
CDR3: CASSLGDRGFYGYTF

J: TRBJ1-2
D: -
size: -
V: TRBV5-1
DNA: TGCGCCAGCAGCTTGGAACAGCAGCCCAACTATGGCTACACCTTC
CDR3: CASSLEQQPNYGYTF

J: TRBJ1-4
D: TRBD1
size: -
V: TRBV6-5
DNA: TGTGCCAGCAGGGAACAGGGGGCAACTAATGAAAAACTGTTTTTT
CDR3: CASREQGATNEKLFF

J: TRBJ1-5
D: TRBD1
size: -
V: TRBV23-1
DNA: TGCGCCAGCAGTTCGCGGACAGGAATCAATCAGCCCCAGCATTTT
CDR3: CASSSRTGINQPQHF

J: TRBJ2-2
D: TRBD2
size: -
V: TRBV5-4
DNA: TGTGCCATACATCAGACTAGCCCCGGGGAGCTGTTTTTT
CDR3: CAIHQTSPGELFF

J: TRBJ2-3
D: TRBD1
size: -
V: TRBV4-3
DNA: TGCGCCAGCAGCCCTGGACAGGGGATCATCGCAGATACGCAGTATTTT
CDR3: CASSPGQGIIADTQYF

J: TRBJ1-5
D: -
size: few
V: TRBV5-1
DNA: TGCGCCAGCAGAGAGGGCAGCTCAGATAGCAATCAGCCCCAGCATTTT
CDR3: CASREGSSDSNQPQHF

J: TRBJ1-4
D: TRBD1
size: -
V: TRBV2
DNA: TGTGCCAGCAGTGTCCTCCCTACAGGGGGCAATGAAAAACTGTTTTTT
CDR3: CASSVLPTGGNEKLFF

J: TRBJ1-5
D: -
size: -
V: TRBV30
DNA: TGTGCCTGGAATGAGGGTGAGGGTCAGCCCCAGCATTTT
CDR3: CAWNEGEGQPQHF

J: TRBJ1-2
D: -
size: -
V: TRBV19
DNA: TGTGCCAGTAGTATCCTACTCAACTATGGCTACACCTTC
CDR3: CASSILLNYGYTF

J: TRBJ2-7
D: TRBD1
size: once
V: TRBV5-1
DNA: TGCGCCAGCAGCCGGGACAGGGGGATCTACGAGCAGTACTTC
CDR3: CASSRDRGIYEQYF

J: TRBJ2-6
D: TRBD1
size: -
V: TRBV7-8
DNA: TGTGCCAGCAGCTGGTTACCGACAGGGACTGGGGCCAACGTCCTGACTTTC
CDR3: CASSWLPTGTGANVLTF

J: TRBJ1-1
D: -
size: -
V: TRBV6-4
DNA: TGTGCCAGCAGCCTAACGGACACATCCGAAGCTTTCTTT
CDR3: CASSLTDTSEAFF

J: TRBJ1-3
D: -
size: -
V: TRBV10-2
DNA: TGCGCCACGCGAGACAGCGAATTAGGAAACACCATATATTTT
CDR3: CATRDSELGNTIYF

J: TRBJ1-5
D: -
size: -
V: TRBV5-1
DNA: TGCGCCAGCAGCTTGCTAGGGGGAGGCAATCAGCCCCAGCATTTT
CDR3: CASSLLGGGNQPQHF

J: TRBJ1-2
D: -
size: -
V: TRBV7-2
DNA: TGTGCCAGCAGTTCCTTGGGGGCTTTGGGCTATGGCTACACCTTC
CDR3: CASSSLGALGYGYTF